The entry that follows covers one T cell receptor (beta chain) sequence. This sample stems from a study of shared clonotypes between healthy human individuals. Assay: immunoSEQ multiplex PCR; the TCRdb copy retains only in-frame clones and omits some. The table lists about 1.9 million clones, just over 90% of them singletons, with roughly 1.7% in the top ten. CD8 cells regarded as naive lacked CD45RO, were positively chosen for CCR7, and omitted terminally differentiated effector memory CD45RA+ cells. The origin of this receptor is a man aged 18 to 30 in good health. Some clones in this sample may be carry-over from other donors' samples. The sequenced sample consisted of naive CD8+ T cells from PBMCs.

The CDR3 protein is CATSIRVETQYF. In nucleotides, the CDR3 is TGTGCGACCTCCATCAGGGTAGAGACCCAGTACTTC. V is TRBV15 and J is TRBJ2-5, with TRBD1 as a possible D gene (5 bases). The CDR3 length is 12 residues. Per the germline V gene, CDR1 is LNHNV and CDR2 is YYDKDF (reference sequence). Looking up the rest from reference TRBV15 and TRBJ2-5 gives the full variable domain: DAMVIQNPRYQVTQFGKPVTLSCSQTLNHNVMYWYQQKSSQAPKLLFHYYDKDFNNEADTPDNFQSRRPNTSFCFLDIRSPGLGDTAMYLCATSIRVETQYFGPGTRLLVL.